This TCR beta chain was recovered during a study of blood T cell repertoires in COVID-19. On the study more broadly: Acute-phase and convalescent COVID-19 samples originated in the United States, Italy and Spain. T cells, B-cell-depleted T cells, or PBMCs supplied cDNA or gDNA.

This clone was detected once. CDR1 is SGHDN and CDR2 is FVKESK in the germline V gene. This CDR3 is 13 amino acids long. V lost 3 bases and J lost 7; bases outside the gene matches: 6. How the authors handled the data: Amplification of reference gene primers was used by the study to estimate nucleated cell counts. Data came from immunoSEQ multiplex PCR; TCRdb stores just in-frame clones and leaves some out. V and J calls and clone size come straight from that table; D and trimming were deduced from the DNA. The table includes about 140,000 clones, around 84% detected once. This clonotype originated in an older woman with acute or convalescent COVID-19. This rearrangement joins TRBV14 to TRBJ2-7; 7 bases are a match to TRBD2. The material sequenced was peripheral blood. The CDR3 DNA sequence: TGTGCCAGCAGCCAGATTGTTAGCGGGGAGCAGTACTTC. Amino acids: CASSQIVSGEQYF.